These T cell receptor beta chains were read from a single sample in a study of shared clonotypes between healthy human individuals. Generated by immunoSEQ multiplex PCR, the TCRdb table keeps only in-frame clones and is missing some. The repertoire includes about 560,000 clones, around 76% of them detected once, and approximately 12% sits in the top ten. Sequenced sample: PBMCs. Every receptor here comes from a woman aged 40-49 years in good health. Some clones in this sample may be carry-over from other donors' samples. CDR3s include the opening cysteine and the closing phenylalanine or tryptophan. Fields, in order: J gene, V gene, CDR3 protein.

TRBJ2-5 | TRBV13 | CASSFPHRVETQYF
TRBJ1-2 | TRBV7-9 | CASSLPFEESSSYTF
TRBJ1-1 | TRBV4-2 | CASSPRGLELSNTEAFF
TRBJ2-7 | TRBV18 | CASSPRLAGGPYEQYF
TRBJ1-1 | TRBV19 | CASSIFNEAFF
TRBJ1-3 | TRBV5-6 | CASSLGGNTIYF
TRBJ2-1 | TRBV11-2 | CASSTGVEQFF
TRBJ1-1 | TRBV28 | CASSARILLNTEAFF
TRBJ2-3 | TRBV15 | CATSRVSDTQYF
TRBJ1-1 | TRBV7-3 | CASSLSGENTEAFF
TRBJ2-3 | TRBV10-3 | CATQGTAGALDTQYF
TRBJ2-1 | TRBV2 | CASSEVGSGRFDEQFF
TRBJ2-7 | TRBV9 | CASSVSLSGPTRWNYEQYF
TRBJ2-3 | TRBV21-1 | CASSKARQGTGDTQYF
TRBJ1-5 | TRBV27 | CASSQSGNQPQHF
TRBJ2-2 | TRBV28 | CASSLLQGDTGELFF
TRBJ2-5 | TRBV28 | CASAAGAGGLKETQYF
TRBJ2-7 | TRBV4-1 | CASSQEPSDSYEQYF
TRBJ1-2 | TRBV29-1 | CSVERAAYGYTF
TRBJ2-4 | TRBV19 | CASSMNGDKNIQYF
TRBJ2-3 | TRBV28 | CASSLRSAGRRDTQYF
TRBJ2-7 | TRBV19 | CASRRGPSYEQYF
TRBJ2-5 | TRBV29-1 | CSAGTSGRYETQYF
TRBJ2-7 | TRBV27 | CASSLSGGASVNEQYF
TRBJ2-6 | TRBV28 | CATRVPARAGANVLTF
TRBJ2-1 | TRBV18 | CASSSLGGTYNEQFF
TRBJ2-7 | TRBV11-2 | CASSLAGQNYEQYF
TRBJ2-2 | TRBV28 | CASSTGTHTGELFF
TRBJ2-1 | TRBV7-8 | CASSLEVTSGSRGSFF
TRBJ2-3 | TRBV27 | CASSLAGTDTQYF
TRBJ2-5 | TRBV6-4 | CASSEWEGQETQYF
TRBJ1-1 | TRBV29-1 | CSVEGQRNTEAFF
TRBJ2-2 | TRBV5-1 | CASSLTSGSPGELFF
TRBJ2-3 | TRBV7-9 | CASSLALAVVWHGTDTQYF
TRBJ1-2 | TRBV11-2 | CASSPQRGGYGYTF
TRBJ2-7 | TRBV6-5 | CASREGRREQYF
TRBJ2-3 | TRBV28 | CASSWASGTDTQYF
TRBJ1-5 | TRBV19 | CASSMGGSGNQPQHF
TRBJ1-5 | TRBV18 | CASSGSGNQPQHF
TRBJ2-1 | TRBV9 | CASSVEGLASDEQFF
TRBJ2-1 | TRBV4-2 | CASSQVPPRYNEQFF
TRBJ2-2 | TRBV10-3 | CAISGDRNTGELFF
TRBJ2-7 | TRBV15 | CATSWSGAYEQYF
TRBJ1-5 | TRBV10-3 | CAISAGTGFQPQHF
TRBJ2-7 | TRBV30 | CAGQVTSYEQYF
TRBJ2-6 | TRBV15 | CATSKDTSSGANVLTF
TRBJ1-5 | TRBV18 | CASSPLGLGAQHF
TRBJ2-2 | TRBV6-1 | CASSEPAGATGELFF